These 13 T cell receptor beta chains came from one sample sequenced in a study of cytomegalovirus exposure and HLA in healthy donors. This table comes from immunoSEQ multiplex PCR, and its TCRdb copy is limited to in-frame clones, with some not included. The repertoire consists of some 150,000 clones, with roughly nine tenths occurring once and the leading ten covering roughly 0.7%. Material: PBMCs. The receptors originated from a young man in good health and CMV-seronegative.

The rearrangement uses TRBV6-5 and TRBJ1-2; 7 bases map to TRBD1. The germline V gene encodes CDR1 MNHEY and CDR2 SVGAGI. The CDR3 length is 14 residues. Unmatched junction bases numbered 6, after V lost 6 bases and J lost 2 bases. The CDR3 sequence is CASSRDRANYGYTF. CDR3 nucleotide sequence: TGTGCCAGCAGCCGAGACAGGGCCAACTATGGCTACACCTTC.

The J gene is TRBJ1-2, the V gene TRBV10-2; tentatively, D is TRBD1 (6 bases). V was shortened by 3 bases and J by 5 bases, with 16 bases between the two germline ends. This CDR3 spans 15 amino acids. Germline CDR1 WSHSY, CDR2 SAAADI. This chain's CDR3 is CASSEQGLEIYGYTF. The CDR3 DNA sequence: TGCGCCAGCAGTGAACAGGGTTTGGAGATATATGGCTACACCTTC.

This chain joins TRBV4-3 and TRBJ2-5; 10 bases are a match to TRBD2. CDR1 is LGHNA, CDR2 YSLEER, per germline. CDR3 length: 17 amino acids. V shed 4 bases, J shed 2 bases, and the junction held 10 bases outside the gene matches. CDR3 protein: CASSRTKLAGLQETQYF. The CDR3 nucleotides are TGCGCCAGCAGCCGGACCAAACTAGCGGGGCTACAAGAGACCCAGTACTTC.

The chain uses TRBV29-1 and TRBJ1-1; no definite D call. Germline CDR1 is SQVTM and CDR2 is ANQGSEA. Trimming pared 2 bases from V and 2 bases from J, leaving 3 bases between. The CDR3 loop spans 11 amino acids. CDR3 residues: CSVELNTEAFF. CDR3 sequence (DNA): TGCAGCGTTGAACTTAACACTGAAGCTTTCTTT.

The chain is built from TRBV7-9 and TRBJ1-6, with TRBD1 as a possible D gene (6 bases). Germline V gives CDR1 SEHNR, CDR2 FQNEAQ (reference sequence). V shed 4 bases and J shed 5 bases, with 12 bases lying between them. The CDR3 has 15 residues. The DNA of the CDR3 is TGTGCCAGCAGCTCCCAGGGGTTCGATAATTCACCCCTCCACTTT. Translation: CASSSQGFDNSPLHF. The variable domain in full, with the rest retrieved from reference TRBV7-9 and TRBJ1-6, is DTGVSQNPRHKITKRGQNVTFRCDPISEHNRLYWYRQTLGQGPEFLTYFQNEAQLEKSRLLSDRFSAERPKGSFSTLEIQRTEQGDSAMYLCASSSQGFDNSPLHFGNGTRLTVT.

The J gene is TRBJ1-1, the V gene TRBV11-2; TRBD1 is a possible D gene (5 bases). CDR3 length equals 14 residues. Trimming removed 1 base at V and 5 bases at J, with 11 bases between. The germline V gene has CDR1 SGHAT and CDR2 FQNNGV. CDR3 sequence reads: CASSLVSAGTEAFF. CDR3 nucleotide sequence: TGTGCCAGCAGCTTAGTATCGGCAGGGACTGAAGCTTTCTTT. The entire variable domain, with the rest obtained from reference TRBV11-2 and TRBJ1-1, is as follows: EAGVAQSPRYKIIEKRQSVAFWCNPISGHATLYWYQQILGQGPKLLIQFQNNGVVDDSQLPKDRFSAERLKGVDSTLKIQPAKLEDSAVYLCASSLVSAGTEAFFGQGTRLTVV.

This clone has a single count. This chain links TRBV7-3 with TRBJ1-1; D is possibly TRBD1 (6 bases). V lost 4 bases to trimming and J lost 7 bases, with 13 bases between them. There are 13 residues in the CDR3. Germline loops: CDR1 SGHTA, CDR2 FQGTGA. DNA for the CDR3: TGTGCCAGCAGCTCGACAGGCAGTGGTGAAGCTTTCTTT. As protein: CASSSTGSGEAFF. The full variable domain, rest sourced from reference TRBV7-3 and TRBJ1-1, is GAGVSQTPSNKVTEKGKYVELRCDPISGHTALYWYRQSLGQGPEFLIYFQGTGAADDSGLPNDRFFAVRPEGSVSTLKIQRTERGDSAVYLCASSSTGSGEAFFGQGTRLTVV.

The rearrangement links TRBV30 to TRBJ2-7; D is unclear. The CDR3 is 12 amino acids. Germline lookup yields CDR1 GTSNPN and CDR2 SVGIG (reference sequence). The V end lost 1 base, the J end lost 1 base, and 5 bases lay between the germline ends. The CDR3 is CAWSDSSYEQYF. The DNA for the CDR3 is TGTGCCTGGAGTGACAGTTCCTACGAGCAGTACTTC.

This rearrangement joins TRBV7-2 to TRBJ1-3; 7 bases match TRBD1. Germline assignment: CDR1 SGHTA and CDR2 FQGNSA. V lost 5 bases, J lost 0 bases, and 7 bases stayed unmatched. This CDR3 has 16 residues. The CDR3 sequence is CASSPRGQSSGNTIYF. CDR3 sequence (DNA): TGTGCCAGCAGCCCCAGGGGACAGTCCTCTGGAAACACCATATATTTT.

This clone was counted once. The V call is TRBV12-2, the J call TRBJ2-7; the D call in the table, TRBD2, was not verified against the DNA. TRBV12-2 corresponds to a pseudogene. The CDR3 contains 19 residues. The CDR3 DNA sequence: TGTGCAAGTCGCTTAGCATCCTCCCCCCCTAGCGGGACGAACTACGAGCAGTACGTC. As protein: CASRLASSPPSGTNYEQYV.

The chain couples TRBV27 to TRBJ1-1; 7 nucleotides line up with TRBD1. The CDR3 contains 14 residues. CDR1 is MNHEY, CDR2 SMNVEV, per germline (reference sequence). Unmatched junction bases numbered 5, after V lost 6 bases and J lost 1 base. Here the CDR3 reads CASRLTGSNTEAFF. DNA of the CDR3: TGTGCCAGCAGGCTGACAGGGTCGAACACTGAAGCTTTCTTT.

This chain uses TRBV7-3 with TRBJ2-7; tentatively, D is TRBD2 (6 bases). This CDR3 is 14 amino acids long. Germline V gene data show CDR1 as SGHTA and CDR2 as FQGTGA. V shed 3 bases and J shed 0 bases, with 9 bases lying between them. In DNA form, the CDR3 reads TGTGCCAGCAGCTTGGCGGGGAGCTCCTACGAGCAGTACTTC. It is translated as CASSLAGSSYEQYF. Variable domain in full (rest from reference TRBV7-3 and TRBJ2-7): GAGVSQTPSNKVTEKGKYVELRCDPISGHTALYWYRQSLGQGPEFLIYFQGTGAADDSGLPNDRFFAVRPEGSVSTLKIQRTERGDSAVYLCASSLAGSSYEQYFGPGTRLTVT.

The CDR3 DNA reads as TGTGCCAGCTCACCATCGTCAGGTCGTTCCTACGAGCAGTACTTC. Its protein is CASSPSSGRSYEQYF. This chain connects TRBV18 to TRBJ2-7; D remains unclear. Germline CDR1 is KGHSH and CDR2 is LQKENI. V lost 2 bases to trimming and J lost 1 base, with 12 bases between them. This CDR3 has 15 residues.